This entry lists 24 T cell receptor beta chains sequenced from one sample in a study of T cell changes during pregnancy in multiple sclerosis. Clones were sequenced by immunoSEQ multiplex PCR, and TCRdb holds only the in-frame ones, with some missing. The sample yields about 85,000 clones, 91% seen once. Sequenced material: peripheral blood, taken in the first trimester of pregnancy. All receptors come from a female donor with multiple sclerosis, enrolled in a pregnancy study.

The V call is TRBV6-1, the J call TRBJ1-4, with D maybe TRBD1 (5 bases). V gave up 3 bases and J gave up 8 bases, with 13 bases separating them. Germline CDR1 reads MNHNS; CDR2 reads SASEGT. This CDR3 spans 14 amino acids. The CDR3 is CASSDRVLDEKLFF. The CDR3 DNA reads as TGTGCCAGCAGTGACAGGGTATTGGACGAAAAACTGTTTTTT.

This rearrangement joins TRBV18 to TRBJ1-1; the D is unclear. V gave up 3 bases and J gave up 4 bases, with 12 bases separating them. Germline V lookup: CDR1 KGHSH, CDR2 LQKENI. This CDR3 has 14 amino acids. CDR3 nucleotide sequence: TGTGCCAGCTCACCTAGTCGCGTCTCCACTGAAGCTTTCTTT. It encodes CASSPSRVSTEAFF.

This clone appeared once. The chain employs TRBV7-2 and TRBJ2-5, with 7 bases identical to TRBD2. With V trimmed by 1 base and J by 0 bases, 2 bases remained unmatched. There are 15 residues in the CDR3. Germline V gene sequence: CDR1 SGHTA, CDR2 FQGNSA. The CDR3 sequence is CASSLDGGYQETQYF. The CDR3 DNA reads as TGTGCCAGCAGCTTAGACGGGGGGTACCAAGAGACCCAGTACTTC.

The rearrangement uses TRBV18 and TRBJ2-1; 9 nucleotides line up with TRBD2. After removal of 5 bases from V and 6 bases from J, the junction contained 5 bases not matched to a gene. This CDR3 comprises 14 residues. Germline V gene sequence: CDR1 KGHSH, CDR2 LQKENI. The chain's CDR3 is CASSFGTSRNEQFF. CDR3 coding DNA: TGTGCCAGCTCATTCGGGACTAGCCGCAATGAGCAGTTCTTC.

The J gene is TRBJ1-6, the V gene TRBV19; TRBD1 matches at 8 bases. V trimming: 6 bases; J trimming: 9 bases; junction bases outside the gene matches: 7. Germline CDR1 is LNHDA and CDR2 is SQIVND (reference sequence). The CDR3 loop spans 14 amino acids. CDR3 sequence reads: CASRPGQDVSPLHF. CDR3 nucleotides: TGTGCCAGTAGGCCGGGACAGGACGTTTCACCCCTCCACTTT.

The chain uses TRBV15 and TRBJ2-7, with D perhaps TRBD2 (6 bases). Germline assignment: CDR1 LNHNV and CDR2 YYDKDF (reference sequence). The CDR3 totals 14 residues. Deletions cut 5 bases from V and 6 bases from J, with 17 bases between. DNA of the CDR3: TGTGCCACCAGCCAGGGCGGAGGGTGGGTCGAGCAGTACTTC. Amino acid sequence: CATSQGGGWVEQYF.

V and J are TRBV4-1 and TRBJ2-3, with TRBD2 matching over 13 bases. The length of the CDR3 is 18 residues. J gave up 0 bases and V 4 bases, and 7 bases lay outside the gene matches. CDR1 is MGHRA and CDR2 is YSYEKL in the germline V gene. The CDR3, as DNA: TGCGCCAGCAGCCGTGGACTAGCGGGGGCGCTTAGCACAGATACGCAGTATTTT. Protein product: CASSRGLAGALSTDTQYF.

The chain has TRBV9 and TRBJ1-1; D ambiguous. Germline V gene lookup returns CDR1 SGDLS and CDR2 YYNGEE. V gave up 0 bases and J gave up 0 bases, with 18 bases separating them. The CDR3 length is 18 residues. As DNA, the CDR3 is TGTGCCAGCAGCGTAGAGGGAGGGTTTTCGAACCTGAACACTGAAGCTTTCTTT. Translated: CASSVEGGFSNLNTEAFF.

V gene TRBV12-5 combines with J gene TRBJ2-7, with a weak D call TRBD2 (6 bases). CDR1 and CDR2 from the germline V gene are LGHNT and FRNRAP. Trimming removed 3 bases at V and 4 bases at J, with 10 bases between. The CDR3 has 13 amino acids. CDR3 amino acids: CASGFGGPYEQYF. DNA for the CDR3: TGTGCTAGTGGTTTCGGGGGTCCATACGAGCAGTACTTC.

The rearrangement uses TRBV28 and TRBJ2-7; D is ambiguous. The CDR3 covers 14 residues. Deletions cut 5 bases from V and 1 base from J, with 12 bases between. The germline V gene has CDR1 MDHEN and CDR2 SYDVKM. In nucleotides, the CDR3 is TGTGCCAGCAGTCCCCCGGCGCGGTCCTACGAGCAGTACTTC. Its protein is CASSPPARSYEQYF.

This clone was observed a single time. The V and J genes are TRBV28 and TRBJ2-1, with 10 bases fitting TRBD2. Germline trimming cut 1 base from V and 7 bases from J; bases unmatched to any gene: 19. The CDR3 is 20 amino acids. Per germline, CDR1 MDHEN and CDR2 SYDVKM. CDR3 amino acids: CASSLYGTLRASGSKNEQFF. The DNA for the CDR3 is TGTGCCAGCAGTTTATACGGGACCTTGAGGGCTAGCGGGAGTAAGAATGAGCAGTTCTTC. Looking up the rest from reference TRBV28 and TRBJ2-1 gives the full variable domain: DVKVTQSSRYLVKRTGEKVFLECVQDMDHENMFWYRQDPGLGLRLIYFSYDVKMKEKGDIPEGYSVSREKKERFSLILESASTNQTSMYLCASSLYGTLRASGSKNEQFFGPGTRLTVL.

The chain couples TRBV7-2 to TRBJ2-7; TRBD2 agrees at 10 bases. J lost 5 bases, V lost 5 bases, and 6 bases had no gene match. The CDR3 is 14 residues long. Looked up from germline, CDR1 is SGHTA and CDR2 is FQGNSA. The CDR3 spells CASSKLAGRDEQYF. Written as DNA, the CDR3 is TGTGCCAGCAGCAAACTAGCGGGGCGCGACGAGCAGTACTTC.

On this clone: The same CDR3 is also encoded by other DNA sequences in this sample. This chain connects TRBV6-5 to TRBJ1-1; D is uncertain. Between the trimmed V and J ends, which lost 3 bases and 3 bases, there was a span of 5 bases. CDR3 length: 12 residues. Germline V gives CDR1 MNHEY, CDR2 SVGAGI. CDR3 protein: CASSYGDTEAFF. The CDR3 DNA follows: TGTGCCAGCAGTTATGGAGACACTGAAGCTTTCTTT.

The rearrangement links TRBV7-6 to TRBJ2-7, with a weak D call TRBD2 (5 bases). The CDR3 extends over 15 amino acids. From germline, CDR1 is SGHVS and CDR2 FNYEAQ. V shed 3 bases and J shed 0 bases, with 12 bases lying between them. This CDR3 is CASSLRGQASYEQYF. CDR3 sequence (DNA): TGTGCCAGCAGCTTGCGAGGGCAGGCCTCCTACGAGCAGTACTTC.

The CDR3 sequence: CASSLGLAVYEQYF. In DNA form, the CDR3 reads TGCGCCAGCAGCTTGGGACTAGCAGTCTACGAGCAGTACTTC. The V and J genes are TRBV5-1 and TRBJ2-7, with 7 bases that match TRBD2. J lost 3 bases, V lost 0 bases, and 3 bases had no gene match. CDR3 length: 14 residues. The germline V gene has CDR1 SGHRS and CDR2 YFSETQ.

This sequence joins TRBV18 and TRBJ2-3; 10 bases map to TRBD2. Germline V gene sequence: CDR1 KGHSH, CDR2 LQKENI. The CDR3 runs 15 residues. The J segment lost 5 bases and the V segment lost 7 bases, leaving 9 bases of the junction unmatched. The CDR3 region has the DNA TGTGCCAGCTTTATCCGAGCGGGGGGGCAAGATACGCAGTATTTT. This gives the protein CASFIRAGGQDTQYF.

The CDR3 sequence: CASSPTGTGGYEQYF. In nucleotides, the CDR3 is TGTGCCAGTAGTCCTACCGGGACAGGGGGATACGAGCAGTACTTC. This chain uses TRBV19 with TRBJ2-7, with 11 bases that match TRBD1. After removal of 5 bases from V and 4 bases from J, the junction contained 7 bases not matched to a gene. Germline V CDR1 and CDR2: LNHDA, SQIVND (reference sequence). The CDR3 runs to 15 residues.

The gene calls are TRBV6-6 and TRBJ1-3; the D is unclear. The CDR3 is made up of 15 amino acids. Trimming stripped 1 base from V and 0 bases from J, with 7 bases between. Germline loops: CDR1 MNHNY, CDR2 SVGAGI (reference sequence). DNA for the CDR3: TGTGCCAGCAGTTACTTGAGCCACTCTGGAAACACCATATATTTT. As protein: CASSYLSHSGNTIYF.

The chain uses TRBV27 and TRBJ2-7, with 8 positions matching TRBD2. From germline, CDR1 is MNHEY and CDR2 SMNVEV (reference sequence). The CDR3 is 12 residues long. The CDR3 reads CATGGPSYEQYF. Written as DNA, the CDR3 is TGTGCTACGGGAGGGCCATCCTACGAGCAGTACTTC.

The chain combines TRBV18 with TRBJ2-7; D not resolved. Trimming took 3 bases from V and 2 from J, leaving 5 bases between them. The CDR3 has 12 residues. Germline V gene lookup returns CDR1 KGHSH and CDR2 LQKENI. The CDR3 region has the DNA TGTGCCAGCTCACCTTCTACCTACGAGCAGTACTTC. It is translated as CASSPSTYEQYF.

The chain carries TRBV4-1 and TRBJ2-7; 14 nucleotides align to TRBD2. V lost 2 bases and J lost 8; bases outside the gene matches: 8. CDR1 MGHRA and CDR2 YSYEKL come from the germline V gene. There are 16 residues in the CDR3. In nucleotides, the CDR3 is TGCGCCAGCAGCCAAACACCCGGGACTAGCGGGGGTCAGCAGTACTTC. Translation: CASSQTPGTSGGQQYF.

The chain couples TRBV6-5 to TRBJ2-7; TRBD1 is a possible D gene (5 bases). The V end lost 3 bases, the J end lost 7 bases, and 16 bases lay between the germline ends. The CDR3 has 14 residues. Germline-derived CDR1 and CDR2 are MNHEY and SVGAGI. DNA of the CDR3: TGTGCCAGCAGTTATCAGGGCGGCTTGGGAGAGCAGTACTTC. Its protein is CASSYQGGLGEQYF.

The chain recombines TRBV19 with TRBJ1-1, with D possibly TRBD1 on 5 matching bases. The CDR3 is 15 residues long. The V gene's germline CDR1 is LNHDA and CDR2 SQIVND (reference sequence). The V gene lost 0 bases and the J gene lost 5 bases, with 13 bases spanning the gap. Written as DNA, the CDR3 is TGTGCCAGTAGTATAGATCCATTGGGGGGTACTGAAGCTTTCTTT. Its translation: CASSIDPLGGTEAFF.

The V call is TRBV7-2, the J call TRBJ2-5, with TRBD2 matching over 12 bases. The germline V gene has CDR1 SGHTA and CDR2 FQGNSA. V shed 5 bases and J 4 bases; nucleotides not matched to a gene: 2. The CDR3 spans 14 residues. The CDR3 spells CASSASGGAETQYF. The CDR3 nucleotides are TGTGCCAGCAGCGCTAGCGGGGGGGCAGAGACCCAGTACTTC.